This TCR beta chain came from a study of blood T cell repertoires in COVID-19. At the level of the study: From the United States, Italy and Spain came samples of acute and convalescent COVID-19.

Authors' methods: Amplification of reference gene primers provided the estimated nucleated cell counts. Sequencing used immunoSEQ multiplex PCR; TCRdb keeps in-frame clones, though not all of them. V and J calls and clone size come straight from that table; D and trimming were deduced from the DNA. Of under 200,000 clones listed, 65% to 85% are singletons. V was clipped by 7 bases and J by 7 bases, with 11 bases between them. The germline CDR1 and CDR2 sequences are MDHEN and SYDVKM. The CDR3 loop spans 12 amino acids. This TCR was sampled from a woman aged 70-85 years who had recovered from COVID-19. Sequenced input: peripheral blood. The gene calls are TRBV28 and TRBJ1-5, with no clear D. The CDR3 region is CASTLPEQPQHF. The CDR3 DNA reads TGTGCCAGCACCCTGCCCGAGCAGCCCCAGCATTTT.